Listed below are T cell receptor beta chains from one sample, sequenced in a study of radiation and T cells in renal cell carcinoma. The data were produced by immunoSEQ multiplex PCR, yet TCRdb's version contains in-frame clones alone and is incomplete. The data hold some 130,000 clones, with more than 70% observed a single time. The sequencing here drew on blood, taken from a patient whose treatment included radiotherapy and nephrectomy. Source of these receptors: a woman between 65 and 79 years old with renal cell carcinoma. The CDR3 runs from the conserved cysteine through the conserved F or W. The D gene is left open where the match is weak. A clone size is listed for some rows: how often the clone was seen (once, few, many), or a class if it is expanded.

>TRBJ2-5|NA|NA|TRBV7-2
TGTGCCAGCAGCACCCGGGACACTCAAGAGACCCAGTACTTC
CASSTRDTQETQYF
>TRBJ1-2|NA|once|TRBV30
TGTGCCTGGAGTCTGGGGACTGGCTACACCTTC
CAWSLGTGYTF
>TRBJ2-2|NA|once|TRBV25-1
TGTGCCAGCAGCCGGGCTAGTTCGGGCACCGGGGAGCTGTTTTTT
CASSRASSGTGELFF
>TRBJ1-1|NA|NA|TRBV14
TGTGCCAGCAGCCAAGATGGCTCGAGGAACACTGAAGCTTTCTTT
CASSQDGSRNTEAFF
>TRBJ2-2|NA|NA|TRBV4-3
TGCGCCAGCAGCCCGGGGCTCTGGGGCACCGGGGAGCTGTTTTTT
CASSPGLWGTGELFF
>TRBJ1-6|NA|NA|TRBV6-5
TGTGCCAGCAGTTCTGCAGATTCACCCCTCCACTTT
CASSSADSPLHF
>TRBJ2-6|NA|NA|TRBV7-2
TGTGCCAGCTCCGGGGCCAACGTCCTGACTTTC
CASSGANVLTF
>TRBJ1-2|NA|NA|TRBV7-9
TGTGCCAGCAGCTTCACAGCTAACTATGGCTACACCTTC
CASSFTANYGYTF
>TRBJ1-1|NA|once|TRBV4-3
TGCGCCAGCAGCCGTCAGGAGAACACTGAAGCTTTCTTT
CASSRQENTEAFF
>TRBJ1-2|TRBD1|few|TRBV25-1
TGTGCCAGCAGTGTAATGGGACAGGTCTATGGCTACACCTTC
CASSVMGQVYGYTF
>TRBJ1-2|NA|NA|TRBV30
TGTGCCTGGAATGAAAGGGATTCCTATGGCTACACCTTC
CAWNERDSYGYTF
>TRBJ1-2|NA|NA|TRBV11-3
TGTGCCAGCAGCTTAGCGAGAGGGGCGGGCTACACCTTC
CASSLARGAGYTF
>TRBJ2-1|NA|NA|TRBV18
TGTGCCAGCTCGGGGGCCAGCTCCTACAATGAGCAGTTCTTC
CASSGASSYNEQFF
>TRBJ2-1|NA|NA|TRBV7-2
TGTGCCAGCAGCTCGGTCGGACGTCGATCCTACAATGAGCAGTTCTTC
CASSSVGRRSYNEQFF
>TRBJ1-3|NA|NA|TRBV14
TGTGCCAGCAGCCCCAGACCGGGACTGCCCACCTCTGGAAACACCATATATTTT
CASSPRPGLPTSGNTIYF
>TRBJ2-2|NA|NA|TRBV30
TGTGCCTGGACAGGGAACACCGGGGAGCTGTTTTTT
CAWTGNTGELFF
>TRBJ2-5|TRBD2|NA|TRBV2
TGTGCCAGCAGGCTAGCGGGGATACTTAAAGAGACCCAGTACTTGACCCAGTACTTC
CASRLAGILKETQYLTQYF
>TRBJ1-5|NA|NA|TRBV19
TGTGCCAGTAGTACAGGACACCATAGCAATCAGCCCCAGCATTTT
CASSTGHHSNQPQHF
>TRBJ1-5|TRBD1|once|TRBV10-3
TGTGCCATCAGTGATGGGACAGGGACCCAGCATTTT
CAISDGTGTQHF
>TRBJ2-3|NA|NA|TRBV5-1
TGCGCCAGCAGCTTGGACGGGTCCACAGATACGCAGTATTTT
CASSLDGSTDTQYF
>TRBJ2-7|TRBD1|NA|TRBV2
TGTGCCAGCAGTACTGACAGGGGGAGCCACGAGCAGTACTTC
CASSTDRGSHEQYF
>TRBJ2-2|TRBD1|once|TRBV27
TGTGCCAGCAGTGCCGGGACAGCTAACACCGGGGAGCTGTTTTTT
CASSAGTANTGELFF
>TRBJ1-6|NA|NA|TRBV7-8
TGTGCCAGCAGCGCCCGCTGGACTAATTCACCCCTCCACTTT
CASSARWTNSPLHF
>TRBJ2-7|TRBD2|once|TRBV6-5
TGTGCCAGCAGTTTGGCGGGGGGGGGCTACGAGCAGTACTTC
CASSLAGGGYEQYF
>TRBJ1-2|NA|NA|TRBV5-1
TGCGCCAGCAGCTTATCAGGGGACTATGGCTACACCTTC
CASSLSGDYGYTF
>TRBJ2-7|TRBD1|NA|TRBV19
TGTGCCAGTAGTAAGCCCGGACAGGGTACCCACGAGCAGTACTTC
CASSKPGQGTHEQYF
>TRBJ1-5|TRBD1|NA|TRBV28
TGTGCCAGCAGTCCCCCGACAGGGAGTAGCAATCAGCCCCAGCATTTT
CASSPPTGSSNQPQHF
>TRBJ1-6|NA|once|TRBV19
TGTGCCAGTAGTGCCGACAGCTCCTATAATTCACCCCTCCACTTT
CASSADSSYNSPLHF
>TRBJ2-5|NA|once|TRBV7-2
TGTGCCAGCAGCTTAGAGGGGTGGACCCAGTACTTC
CASSLEGWTQYF
>TRBJ2-2|NA|NA|TRBV5-4
TGTGCCAGCAGCCCCCCGTTCGGGGAGCTGTTTTTT
CASSPPFGELFF
>TRBJ2-1|TRBD2|NA|TRBV9
TGTGCCAGCAGCGTACTTGGGACTAGATCGAATGAGCAGTTCTTC
CASSVLGTRSNEQFF
>TRBJ2-3|TRBD2|NA|TRBV6-1
TGTGCCAGCAGTGAAATTCTGGGAGGGTACGATACGCAGTATTTT
CASSEILGGYDTQYF
>TRBJ1-1|NA|NA|TRBV5-1
TGCGCCAGCAGCTTAGTGGGTGTTGGGTCTTTTGTTACTGAAGCTTTCTTT
CASSLVGVGSFVTEAFF
>TRBJ1-1|NA|NA|TRBV6-6
TGTGCCAGCAGTTACGGGGGCCCTCCGAACACTGAAGCTTTCTTT
CASSYGGPPNTEAFF
>TRBJ2-3|NA|NA|TRBV10-3
TGTGCCATCAGTTCTAGGGAGAGCCGCTACACAGATACGCAGTATTTT
CAISSRESRYTDTQYF
>TRBJ1-4|NA|NA|TRBV6-1
TGTGCCAGCGGGGGTAAAAGGAATGAAAAACTGTTTTTT
CASGGKRNEKLFF
>TRBJ2-1|NA|NA|TRBV19
TGTGCCAGTAGTGGAGGGCGGGGTTATCGTTTTAATGAGCAGTTCTTC
CASSGGRGYRFNEQFF
>TRBJ1-5|NA|NA|TRBV27
TGTGCCAGCAGTTTTTTGGGAGGAAGCAATCAGCCCCAGCATTTT
CASSFLGGSNQPQHF
>TRBJ1-4|NA|NA|TRBV6-1
TGTGCCAGCAGTAACGTTCGAAATGAAAAACTGTTTTTT
CASSNVRNEKLFF
>TRBJ2-7|TRBD2|once|TRBV30
TGTGCCTGGAGTGTAGGGGGAGCGGGGGGCTACGAGCAGTACTTC
CAWSVGGAGGYEQYF
>TRBJ2-2|TRBD1|NA|TRBV25-1
TGTGCCAGCAGTGTCGGGACAGGGGGATCCGGGGAGCTGTTTTTT
CASSVGTGGSGELFF
>TRBJ1-2|NA|NA|TRBV5-4
TGTGCCAGCAGCCTACGACGGGAGCCGGGGGGCTATGGCTACACCTTC
CASSLRREPGGYGYTF
>TRBJ1-3|NA|NA|TRBV5-4
TGTGCCAGCAGCTCTCCGGGGACCGGACTTCACACCATATATTTT
CASSSPGTGLHTIYF
>TRBJ1-1|NA|NA|TRBV9
TGTGCCAGCAGCGCTACCGGGTGGAACACTGAAGCTTTCTTT
CASSATGWNTEAFF
>TRBJ2-3|TRBD1|NA|TRBV5-1
TGCGCCAGCAGCTTTTCCCGAGGGGGCAAAGATACGCAGTATTTT
CASSFSRGGKDTQYF
>TRBJ2-2|TRBD1|NA|TRBV5-1
TGCGCCAGCAGCCAACGGGGACCACAGGGGTCGAACACCGGGGAGCTGTTTTTT
CASSQRGPQGSNTGELFF
>TRBJ1-2|TRBD1|NA|TRBV28
TGTGCCAGCAGACAGGGGATCTATGGCTACACCTTC
CASRQGIYGYTF
>TRBJ2-2|NA|NA|TRBV5-1
TGCGCCAGCAGCTTCTATAACACCGGGGAGCTGTTTTTT
CASSFYNTGELFF
>TRBJ1-3|NA|NA|TRBV6-6
TGTGCCAGCAGTTACCCGGACAACCTCTCTGGAAACACCATATATTTT
CASSYPDNLSGNTIYF
>TRBJ1-1|NA|few|TRBV30
TGTGCCTGGAGCGGGTTAATCGAAGCTTTCTTT
CAWSGLIEAFF
>TRBJ1-1|NA|NA|TRBV18
TGTGCCAGCTCACCTCAGCTTCAGGGTGAAGCTTTCTTT
CASSPQLQGEAFF
>TRBJ2-7|TRBD1|NA|TRBV6-6
TGTGCCAGCAAAAGAGGGACAGGGGGCGTTTACGAGCAGTACTTC
CASKRGTGGVYEQYF
>TRBJ1-4|NA|NA|TRBV4-2
TGTGCCAGCAGCCAACCGATGGGCCAGCTTAATGAAAAACTGTTTTTT
CASSQPMGQLNEKLFF
>TRBJ1-2|NA|once|TRBV28
TGTGCCAGCAGTGGGGGGCAGGGGATGGGTAACTATGGCTACACCTTC
CASSGGQGMGNYGYTF
>TRBJ1-1|TRBD1|NA|TRBV11-2
TGTGCCAGCAGCCACAGGGGGATGAACACTGAAGCTTTCTTT
CASSHRGMNTEAFF
>TRBJ2-7|NA|NA|TRBV6-1
TGTGCCAGCAGTAAACAGGGTTTTGGGAGCTACGAGCAGTACTTC
CASSKQGFGSYEQYF
>TRBJ2-3|TRBD2|NA|TRBV5-1
TGCGCCAGCAGCCCCGGGGTAGCGGGGGCGCTTGTGGATACGCAGTATTTT
CASSPGVAGALVDTQYF
>TRBJ1-6|NA|NA|TRBV25-1
TGTGCCAGCAGTGCTCCGGGACATAATTCACCCCTCCACTTT
CASSAPGHNSPLHF